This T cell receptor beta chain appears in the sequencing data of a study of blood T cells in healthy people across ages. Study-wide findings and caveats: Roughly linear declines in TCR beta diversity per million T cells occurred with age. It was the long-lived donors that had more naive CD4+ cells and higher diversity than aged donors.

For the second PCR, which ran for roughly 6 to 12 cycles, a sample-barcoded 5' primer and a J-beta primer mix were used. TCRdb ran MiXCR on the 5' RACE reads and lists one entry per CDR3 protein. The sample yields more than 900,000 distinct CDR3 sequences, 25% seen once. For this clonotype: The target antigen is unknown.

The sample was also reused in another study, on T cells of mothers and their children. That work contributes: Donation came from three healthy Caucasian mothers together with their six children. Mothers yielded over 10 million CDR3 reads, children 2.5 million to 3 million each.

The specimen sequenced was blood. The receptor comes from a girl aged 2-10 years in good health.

The CDR3 DNA follows: TGTGCCAGCAGCTTAAGACTAGTTCCCTACGAGCAGTACTTC. It specifies CASSLRLVPYEQYF. The rearrangement links TRBV7-2 to TRBJ2-7; D possibly corresponds to TRBD2 (6 bases). Looked up from germline, CDR1 is SGHTA and CDR2 is FQGNSA. V gave up 2 bases and J gave up 2 bases, with 10 bases separating them. The CDR3 consists of 14 residues. The full variable domain, its missing parts supplied by reference TRBV7-2 and TRBJ2-7, is GAGVSQSPSNKVTEKGKDVELRCDPISGHTALYWYRQSLGQGLEFLIYFQGNSAPDKSGLPSDRFSAERTGGSVSTLTIQRTQQEDSAVYLCASSLRLVPYEQYFGPGTRLTVT.